This T cell receptor beta chain was observed in a study of response to subunit inactivated influenza vaccine (dated by TCRdb to about 2018). Concerning the study at large: To follow how T cells responded to a trivalent subunit inactivated influenza vaccine, the researchers relied on deep quantitative profiling of the T cell receptor repertoire. Results the study describes overall, beyond this receptor: The authors proposed that each seasonal influenza vaccination may bring in only a limited number of new T cells.

The receptor library was made with RT-PCR. TCRdb records Illumina HiSeq 2500 as the sequencer. TCRdb applied fastp at Q25 and MiXCR to the public reads, then kept only in-frame beta chains. Rows are unified per CDR3 protein, each entry keeping the most common DNA and genes. The sample records hundreds of thousands of distinct CDR3 sequences, over 25% of which are singletons. Under 2.5% of the sample rests with the top ten. Between the V and J ends, shortened by 5 bases and 5 bases respectively, the junction contains 13 bases. There are 13 amino acids in the CDR3, from cysteine to phenylalanine inclusive. The CDR3 DNA has 39 bases and is translated from base 1. Based on the germline V gene (reference sequence), the CDR1 and CDR2 sequences are DFQATT and SNEGSKA. In its sample, this clonotype was seen a few times. The antigen it binds to is not known. No base qualities exist here, and no much larger clone lies one base off it.

The sequence joins TRBV20-1 to TRBJ2-1; the D gene is unclear. This specimen consisted of CD4+ T cells sorted from PBMCs, obtained 5 to 6 days after vaccination. This sequence originates from a man in his fifties or sixties who received an inactivated influenza vaccine. Donor details come from another sample of the same person, matched by shared clones. The CDR3 reads as follows: CSAGLGPNNEQFF. The DNA sequence is as follows: TGCAGTGCTGGCCTAGGGCCCAACAATGAGCAGTTCTTC.